The clone carrying this T cell receptor (beta chain) was counted a single time. In the original analysis: Estimation of nucleated cell counts was performed using reference gene primer amplification. The table came from immunoSEQ multiplex PCR; TCRdb's copy has only in-frame clones and leaves some out. That table furnishes V, J and clone size, whereas the DNA furnished D and trimming. The sample lists under 250,000 clones, around four fifths occurring once. The data are from a study of blood T cell repertoires in COVID-19. Study context: Samples came from the United States, Italy and Spain, spanning acute and convalescent COVID-19. T cells, B-cell-depleted T cells, or PBMCs provided the cDNA or gDNA that served as material.

The length of the CDR3 is 12 residues. The ends were cut back, 2 bases at V and 9 bases at J, with 8 bases in the middle. The germline V gene has CDR1 MNHEY and CDR2 SVGEGT. V is TRBV6-2 or TRBV6-3 and J is TRBJ2-1; D is undetermined. The sequenced sample consisted of peripheral blood. The source of this sequence is a woman aged 55-69 years who had recovered from COVID-19. The CDR3 loop is CASSYGFGEQFF. The CDR3 coding sequence is TGTGCCAGCAGTTACGGTTTCGGTGAGCAGTTCTTC.